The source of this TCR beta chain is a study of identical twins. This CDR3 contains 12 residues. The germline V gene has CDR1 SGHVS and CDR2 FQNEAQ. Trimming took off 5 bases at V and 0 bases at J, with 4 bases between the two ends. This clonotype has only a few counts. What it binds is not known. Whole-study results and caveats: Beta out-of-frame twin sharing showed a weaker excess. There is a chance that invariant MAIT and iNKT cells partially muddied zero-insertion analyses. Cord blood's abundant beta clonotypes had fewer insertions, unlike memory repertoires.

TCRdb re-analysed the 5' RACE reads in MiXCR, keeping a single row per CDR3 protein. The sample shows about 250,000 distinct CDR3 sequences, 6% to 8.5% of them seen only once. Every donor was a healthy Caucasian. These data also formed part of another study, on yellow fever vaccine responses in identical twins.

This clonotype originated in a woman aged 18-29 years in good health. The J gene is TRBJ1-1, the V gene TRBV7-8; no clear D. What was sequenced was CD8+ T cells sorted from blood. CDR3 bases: TGTGCCAGCAGCGTTTTGAACACTGAAGCTTTCTTT. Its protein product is CASSVLNTEAFF. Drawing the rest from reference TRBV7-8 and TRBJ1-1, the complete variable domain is GAGVSQSPRYKVAKRGQDVALRCDPISGHVSLFWYQQALGQGPEFLTYFQNEAQLDKSGLPSDRFFAERPEGSVSTLKIQRTQQEDSAVYLCASSVLNTEAFFGQGTRLTVV.